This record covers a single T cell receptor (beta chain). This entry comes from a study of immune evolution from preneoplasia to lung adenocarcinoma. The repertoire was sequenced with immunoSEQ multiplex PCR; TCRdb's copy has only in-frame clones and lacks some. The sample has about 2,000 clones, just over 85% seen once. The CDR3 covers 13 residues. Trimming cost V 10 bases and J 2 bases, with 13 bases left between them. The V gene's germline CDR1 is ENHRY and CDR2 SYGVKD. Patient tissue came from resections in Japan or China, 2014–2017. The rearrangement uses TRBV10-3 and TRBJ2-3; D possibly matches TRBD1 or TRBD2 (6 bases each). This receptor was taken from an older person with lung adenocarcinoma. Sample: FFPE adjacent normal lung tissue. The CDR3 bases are TGTGCCACCGGAGGGGGGACCACAGATACGCAGTATTTT. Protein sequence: CATGGGTTDTQYF.